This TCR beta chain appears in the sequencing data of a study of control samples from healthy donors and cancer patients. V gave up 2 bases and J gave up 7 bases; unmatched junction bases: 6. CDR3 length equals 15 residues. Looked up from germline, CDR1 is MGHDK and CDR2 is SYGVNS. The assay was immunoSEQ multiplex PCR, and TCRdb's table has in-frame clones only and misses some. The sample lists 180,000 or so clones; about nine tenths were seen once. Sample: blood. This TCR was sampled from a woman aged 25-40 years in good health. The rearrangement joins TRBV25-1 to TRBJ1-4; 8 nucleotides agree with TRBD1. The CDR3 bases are TGTGCCAGCAGTGAACAGGGGGCGCGGGGTGAAAAACTGTTTTTT. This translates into CASSEQGARGEKLFF.